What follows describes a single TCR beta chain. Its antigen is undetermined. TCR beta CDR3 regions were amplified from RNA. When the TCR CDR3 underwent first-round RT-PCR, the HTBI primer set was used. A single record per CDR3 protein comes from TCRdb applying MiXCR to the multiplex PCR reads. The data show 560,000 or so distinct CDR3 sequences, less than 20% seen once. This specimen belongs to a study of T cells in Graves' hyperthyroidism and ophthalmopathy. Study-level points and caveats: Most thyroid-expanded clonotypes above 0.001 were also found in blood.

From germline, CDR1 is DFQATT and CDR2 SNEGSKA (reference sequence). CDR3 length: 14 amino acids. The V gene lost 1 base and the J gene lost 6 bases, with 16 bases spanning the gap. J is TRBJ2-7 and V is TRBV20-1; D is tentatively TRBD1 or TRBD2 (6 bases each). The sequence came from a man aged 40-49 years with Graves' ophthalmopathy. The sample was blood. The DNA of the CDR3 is TGCAGTGCTAGAGTAGAAGAGGGGGGACGCGAGCAGTACTTC. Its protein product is CSARVEEGGREQYF.